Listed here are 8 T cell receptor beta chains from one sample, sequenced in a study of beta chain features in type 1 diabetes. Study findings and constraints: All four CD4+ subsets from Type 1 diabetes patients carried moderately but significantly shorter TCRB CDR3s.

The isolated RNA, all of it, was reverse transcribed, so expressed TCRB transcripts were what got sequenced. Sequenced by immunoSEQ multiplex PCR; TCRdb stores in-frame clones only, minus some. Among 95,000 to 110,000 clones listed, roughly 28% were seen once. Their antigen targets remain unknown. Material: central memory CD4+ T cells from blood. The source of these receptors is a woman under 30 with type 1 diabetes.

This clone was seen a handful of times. The CDR3 bases are TGTGCCAGCAGTCCAAATTACGGACTAGCGGCTAACACCGGGGAGCTGTTTTTT. Its translation: CASSPNYGLAANTGELFF. This chain links TRBV27 with TRBJ2-2, with TRBD2 identical over 10 bases. The trim removed 5 bases at V and 2 bases at J, leaving 11 bases unmatched. CDR3 length: 18 amino acids. Germline CDR1 and CDR2: MNHEY and SMNVEV (reference sequence).

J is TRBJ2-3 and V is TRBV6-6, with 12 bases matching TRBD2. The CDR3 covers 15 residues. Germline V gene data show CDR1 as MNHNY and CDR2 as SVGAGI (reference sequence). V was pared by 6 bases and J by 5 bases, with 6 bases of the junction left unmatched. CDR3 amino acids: CASRRLAGVLDTQYF. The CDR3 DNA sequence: TGTGCCAGCAGACGACTAGCGGGAGTGCTAGATACGCAGTATTTT.

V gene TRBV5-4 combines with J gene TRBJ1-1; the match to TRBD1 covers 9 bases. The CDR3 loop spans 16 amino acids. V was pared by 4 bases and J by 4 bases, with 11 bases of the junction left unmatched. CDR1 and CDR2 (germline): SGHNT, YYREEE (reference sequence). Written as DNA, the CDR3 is TGTGCCAGCAGCAGGCAGGTAGGGACAGGGCCCACTGAAGCTTTCTTT. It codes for CASSRQVGTGPTEAFF.

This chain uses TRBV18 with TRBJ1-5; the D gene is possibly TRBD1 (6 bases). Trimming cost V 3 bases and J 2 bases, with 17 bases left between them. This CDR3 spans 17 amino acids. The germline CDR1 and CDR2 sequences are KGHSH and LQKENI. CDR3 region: CASSPGASPGGNQPQHF. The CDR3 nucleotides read TGTGCCAGCTCACCGGGGGCTTCGCCAGGGGGCAATCAGCCCCAGCATTTT.

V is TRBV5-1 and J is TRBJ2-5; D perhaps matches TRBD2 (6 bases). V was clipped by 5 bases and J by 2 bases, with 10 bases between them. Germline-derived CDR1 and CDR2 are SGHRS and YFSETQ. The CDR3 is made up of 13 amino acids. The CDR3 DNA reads TGCGCCAGCAGTCGGGAGAGACAAGAGACCCAGTACTTC. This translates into CASSRERQETQYF.

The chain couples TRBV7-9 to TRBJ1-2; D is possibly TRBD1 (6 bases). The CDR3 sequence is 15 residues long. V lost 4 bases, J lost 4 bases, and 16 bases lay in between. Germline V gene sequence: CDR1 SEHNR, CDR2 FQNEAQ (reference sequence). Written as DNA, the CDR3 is TGTGCCAGCAGCTCCGGGTGGGGGGGCGGCTATGGCTACACCTTC. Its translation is CASSSGWGGGYGYTF. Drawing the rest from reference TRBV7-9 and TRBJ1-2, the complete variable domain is DTGVSQNPRHKITKRGQNVTFRCDPISEHNRLYWYRQTLGQGPEFLTYFQNEAQLEKSRLLSDRFSAERPKGSFSTLEIQRTEQGDSAMYLCASSSGWGGGYGYTFGSGTRLTVV.

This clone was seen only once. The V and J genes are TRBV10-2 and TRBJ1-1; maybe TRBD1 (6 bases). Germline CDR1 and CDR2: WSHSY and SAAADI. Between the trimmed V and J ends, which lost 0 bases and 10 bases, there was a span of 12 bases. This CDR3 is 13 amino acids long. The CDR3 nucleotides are TGCGCCAGCAGTGAGTCTCGGGGGGCGCGAGCTTTCTTT. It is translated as CASSESRGARAFF.

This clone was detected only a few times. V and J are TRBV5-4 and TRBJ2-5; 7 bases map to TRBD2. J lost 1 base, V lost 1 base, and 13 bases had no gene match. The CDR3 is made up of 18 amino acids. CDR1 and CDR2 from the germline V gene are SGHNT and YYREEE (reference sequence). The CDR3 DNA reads TGTGCCAGCAGCTTGAGAGGTAGGGGAGGGCGCTCCCAAGAGACCCAGTACTTC. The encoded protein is CASSLRGRGGRSQETQYF.